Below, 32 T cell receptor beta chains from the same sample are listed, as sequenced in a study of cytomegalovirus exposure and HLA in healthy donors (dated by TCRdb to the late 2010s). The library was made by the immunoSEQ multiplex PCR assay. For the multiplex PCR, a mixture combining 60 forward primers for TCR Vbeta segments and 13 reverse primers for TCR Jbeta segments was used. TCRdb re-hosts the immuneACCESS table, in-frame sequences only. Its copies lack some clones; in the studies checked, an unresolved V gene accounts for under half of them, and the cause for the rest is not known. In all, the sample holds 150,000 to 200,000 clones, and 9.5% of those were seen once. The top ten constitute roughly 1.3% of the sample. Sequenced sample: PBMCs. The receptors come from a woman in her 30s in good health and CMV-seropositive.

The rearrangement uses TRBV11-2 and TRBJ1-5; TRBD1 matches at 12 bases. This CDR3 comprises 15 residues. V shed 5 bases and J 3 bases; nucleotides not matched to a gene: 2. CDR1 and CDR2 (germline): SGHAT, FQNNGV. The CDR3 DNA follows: TGTGCCAGCAGCGGGGACAGGGGGCTCAATCAGCCCCAGCATTTT. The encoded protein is CASSGDRGLNQPQHF.

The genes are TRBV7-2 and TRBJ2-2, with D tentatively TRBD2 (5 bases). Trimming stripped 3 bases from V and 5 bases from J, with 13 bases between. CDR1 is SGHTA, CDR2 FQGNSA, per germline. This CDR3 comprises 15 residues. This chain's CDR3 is CASSFFLPGTGELFF. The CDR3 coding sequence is TGTGCCAGCAGCTTCTTTCTACCGGGGACCGGGGAGCTGTTTTTT.

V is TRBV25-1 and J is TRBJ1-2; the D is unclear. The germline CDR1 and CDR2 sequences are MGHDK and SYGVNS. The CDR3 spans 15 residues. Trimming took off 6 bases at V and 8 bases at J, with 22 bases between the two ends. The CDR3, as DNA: TGTGCCAGCAGGGACGATAGTTTCCCCCGCGGGGGCTACACCTTC. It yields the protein CASRDDSFPRGGYTF.

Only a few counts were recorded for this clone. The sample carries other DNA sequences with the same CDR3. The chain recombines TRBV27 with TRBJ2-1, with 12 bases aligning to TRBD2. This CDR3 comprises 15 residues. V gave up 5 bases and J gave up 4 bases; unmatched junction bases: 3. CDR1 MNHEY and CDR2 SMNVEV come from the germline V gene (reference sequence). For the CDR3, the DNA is TGTGCCAGCAGTCCGGGACTAGCGGGTTACAATGAGCAGTTCTTC. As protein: CASSPGLAGYNEQFF.

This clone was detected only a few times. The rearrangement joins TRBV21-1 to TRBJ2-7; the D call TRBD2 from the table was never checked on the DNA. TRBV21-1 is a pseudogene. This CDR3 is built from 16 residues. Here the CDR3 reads CASNPMSGTQSYEQYF. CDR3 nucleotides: TGTGCCAGCAACCCAATGAGCGGGACCCAATCCTACGAGCAGTACTTC.

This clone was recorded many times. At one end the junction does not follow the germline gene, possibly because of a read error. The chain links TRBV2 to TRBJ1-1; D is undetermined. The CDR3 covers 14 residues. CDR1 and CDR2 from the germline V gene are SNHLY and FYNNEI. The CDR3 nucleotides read TGTGCCAGCAGCGAAGACAACCTGAACACTGAAGCTTTCTTT. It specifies CASSEDNLNTEAFF.

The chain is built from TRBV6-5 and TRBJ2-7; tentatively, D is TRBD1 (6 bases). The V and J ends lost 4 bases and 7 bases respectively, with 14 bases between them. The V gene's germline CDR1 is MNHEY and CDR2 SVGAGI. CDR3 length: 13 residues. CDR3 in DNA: TGTGCCAGCAGTTCCCTTGGGGGCGGGGAGCAGTACTTC. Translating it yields CASSSLGGGEQYF.

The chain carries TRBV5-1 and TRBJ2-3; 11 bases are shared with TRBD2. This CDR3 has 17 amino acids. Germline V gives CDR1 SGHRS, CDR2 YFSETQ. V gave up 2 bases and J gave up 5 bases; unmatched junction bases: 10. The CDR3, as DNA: TGCGCCAGCAGCTTAAACAGGGCCGGGACTAGCGGAGATACGCAGTATTTT. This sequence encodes CASSLNRAGTSGDTQYF. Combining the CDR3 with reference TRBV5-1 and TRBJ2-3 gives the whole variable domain KAGVTQTPRYLIKTRGQQVTLSCSPISGHRSVSWYQQTPGQGLQFLFEYFSETQRNKGNFPGRFSGRQFSNSRSEMNVSTLELGDSALYLCASSLNRAGTSGDTQYFGPGTRLTVL.

As DNA, the CDR3 is TGCAGCGTTGAGGGGACAGGGTTTAGGGAAAAACTGTTTTTT. It yields the protein CSVEGTGFREKLFF. The gene calls are TRBV29-1 and TRBJ1-4, with 9 bases lining up with TRBD1. Germline loops: CDR1 SQVTM, CDR2 ANQGSEA. This CDR3 contains 14 residues. Losses at the gene ends were 3 bases for V and 8 bases for J; bases not matched to a gene: 7.

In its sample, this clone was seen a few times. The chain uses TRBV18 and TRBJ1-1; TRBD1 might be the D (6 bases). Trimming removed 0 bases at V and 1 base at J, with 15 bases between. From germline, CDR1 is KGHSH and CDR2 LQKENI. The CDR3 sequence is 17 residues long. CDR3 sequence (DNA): TGTGCCAGCTCACCACCGGCGGCAGGGGAGAAGAACACTGAAGCTTTCTTT. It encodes CASSPPAAGEKNTEAFF. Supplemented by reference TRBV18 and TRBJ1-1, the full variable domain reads NAGVMQNPRHLVRRRGQEARLRCSPMKGHSHVYWYRQLPEEGLKFMVYLQKENIIDESGMPKERFSAEFPKEGPSILRIQQVVRGDSAAYFCASSPPAAGEKNTEAFFGQGTRLTVV.

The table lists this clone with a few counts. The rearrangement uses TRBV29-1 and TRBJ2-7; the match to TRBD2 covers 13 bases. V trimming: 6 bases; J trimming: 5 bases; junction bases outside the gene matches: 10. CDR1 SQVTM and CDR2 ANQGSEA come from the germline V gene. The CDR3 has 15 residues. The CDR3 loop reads CSVEGLAGKDNEQYF. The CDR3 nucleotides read TGCAGCGTGGAGGGACTAGCGGGAAAGGATAACGAGCAGTACTTC.

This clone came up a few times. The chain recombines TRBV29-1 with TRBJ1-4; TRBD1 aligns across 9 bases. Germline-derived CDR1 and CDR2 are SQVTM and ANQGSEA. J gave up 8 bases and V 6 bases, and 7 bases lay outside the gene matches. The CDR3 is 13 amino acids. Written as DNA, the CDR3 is TGCAGCGTCGATGAACAGGGGGCCGAAAAACTGTTTTTT. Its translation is CSVDEQGAEKLFF.

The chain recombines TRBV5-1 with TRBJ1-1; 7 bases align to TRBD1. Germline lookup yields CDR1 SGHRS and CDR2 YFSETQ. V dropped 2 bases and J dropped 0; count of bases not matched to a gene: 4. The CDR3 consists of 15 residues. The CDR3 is CASSFTGALNTEAFF. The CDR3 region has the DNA TGCGCCAGCAGCTTCACAGGGGCCTTGAACACTGAAGCTTTCTTT.

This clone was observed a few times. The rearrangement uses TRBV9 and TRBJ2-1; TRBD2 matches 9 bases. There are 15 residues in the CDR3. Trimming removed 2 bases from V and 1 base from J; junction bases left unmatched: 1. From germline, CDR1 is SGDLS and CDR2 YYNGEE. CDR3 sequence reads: CASSVAGGSYNEQFF. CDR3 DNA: TGTGCCAGCAGCGTTGCGGGAGGGTCCTACAATGAGCAGTTCTTC.

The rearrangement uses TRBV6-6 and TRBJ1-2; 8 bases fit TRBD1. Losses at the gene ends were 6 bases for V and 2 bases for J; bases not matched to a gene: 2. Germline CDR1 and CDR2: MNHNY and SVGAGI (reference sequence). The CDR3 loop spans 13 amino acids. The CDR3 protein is CASRDRVNYGYTF. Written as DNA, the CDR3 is TGTGCCAGCAGGGACAGGGTCAACTATGGCTACACCTTC.

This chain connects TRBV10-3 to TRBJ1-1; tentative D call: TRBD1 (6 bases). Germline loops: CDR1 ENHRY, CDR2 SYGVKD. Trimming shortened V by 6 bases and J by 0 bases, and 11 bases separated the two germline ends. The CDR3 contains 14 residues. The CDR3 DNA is TGTGCCATCAGGCCGACAGGACTGAACACTGAAGCTTTCTTT. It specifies CAIRPTGLNTEAFF.

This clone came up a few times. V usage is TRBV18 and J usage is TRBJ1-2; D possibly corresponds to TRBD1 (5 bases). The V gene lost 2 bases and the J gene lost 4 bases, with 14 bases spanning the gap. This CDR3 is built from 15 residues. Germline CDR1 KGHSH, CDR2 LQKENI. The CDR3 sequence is CASSPADMPIYGYTF. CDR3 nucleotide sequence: TGTGCCAGCTCACCAGCGGACATGCCCATCTATGGCTACACCTTC.

The DNA for the CDR3 is TGTGCCTGGAGGATTGGGACAACCATGAACACTGAAGCTTTCTTT. It encodes CAWRIGTTMNTEAFF. This chain uses TRBV30 with TRBJ1-1; perhaps TRBD1 as D (6 bases). Trimming took off 3 bases at V and 0 bases at J, with 14 bases between the two ends. This CDR3 region has 15 residues. Per the germline V gene, CDR1 is GTSNPN and CDR2 is SVGIG (reference sequence).

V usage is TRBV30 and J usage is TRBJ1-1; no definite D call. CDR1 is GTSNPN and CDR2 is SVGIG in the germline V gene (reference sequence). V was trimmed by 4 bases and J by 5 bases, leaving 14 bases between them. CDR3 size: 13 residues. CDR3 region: CAWTELTRTEAFF. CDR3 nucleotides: TGTGCCTGGACGGAGTTAACTCGGACTGAAGCTTTCTTT.

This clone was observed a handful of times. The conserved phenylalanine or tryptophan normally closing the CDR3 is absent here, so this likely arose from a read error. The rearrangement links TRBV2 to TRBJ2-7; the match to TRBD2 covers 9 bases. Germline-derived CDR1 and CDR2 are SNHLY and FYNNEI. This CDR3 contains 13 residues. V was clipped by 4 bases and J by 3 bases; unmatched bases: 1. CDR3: CASSGGRVYEQYL. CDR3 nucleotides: TGTGCCAGCAGTGGCGGGAGGGTCTACGAGCAGTACCTC.

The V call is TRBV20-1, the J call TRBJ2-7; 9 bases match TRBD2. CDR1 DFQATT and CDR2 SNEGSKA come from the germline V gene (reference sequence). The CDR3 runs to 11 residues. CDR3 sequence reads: CVAGDGYEQYF. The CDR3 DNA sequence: TGCGTAGCGGGAGATGGGTACGAGCAGTACTTC.

CDR3 DNA: TGCGCTTCTCCCCAAGAGACCCAGTACTTC. Its protein is CASPQETQYF. The chain is built from TRBV23-1 and TRBJ2-5, with D uncertain. TRBV23-1 is annotated as an ORF whose role is uncertain. The length of the CDR3 is 10 residues.

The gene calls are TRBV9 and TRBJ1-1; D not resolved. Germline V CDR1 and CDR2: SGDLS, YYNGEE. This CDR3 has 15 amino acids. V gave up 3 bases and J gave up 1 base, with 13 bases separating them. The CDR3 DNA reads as TGTGCCAGCAGCGCCTCCGGGAGCCCGAACACTGAAGCTTTCTTT. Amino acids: CASSASGSPNTEAFF.

CDR3 sequence (DNA): TGTGCCAGCAGCCAAGTAGGAGCGGGAGGGCGGGATGAGCAGTTCTTC. Translated, it gives CASSQVGAGGRDEQFF. This chain connects TRBV4-2 to TRBJ2-1; 10 positions match TRBD2. The CDR3 spans 16 residues. The trim removed 1 base at V and 8 bases at J, leaving 8 bases unmatched. Germline V CDR1 and CDR2: LGHNA, YNFKEQ.

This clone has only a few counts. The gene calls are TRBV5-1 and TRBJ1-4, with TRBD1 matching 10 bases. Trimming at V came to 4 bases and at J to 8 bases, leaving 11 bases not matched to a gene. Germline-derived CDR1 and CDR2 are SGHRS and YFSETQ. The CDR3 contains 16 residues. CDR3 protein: CASSLAGQGEGEKLFF. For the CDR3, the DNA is TGCGCCAGCAGCCTTGCCGGACAGGGGGAAGGAGAAAAACTGTTTTTT.

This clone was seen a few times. CDR3 nucleotide sequence: TGCGCCAGCAGCCCATGGACTAGCGGGAGGAAGACCCAGTACTTC. As protein: CASSPWTSGRKTQYF. The chain combines TRBV5-1 with TRBJ2-5; 14 nucleotides match TRBD2. Germline CDR1 and CDR2: SGHRS and YFSETQ. CDR3 length: 15 residues. The V segment lost 4 bases and the J segment 6 bases; nucleotides outside the gene matches: 5.

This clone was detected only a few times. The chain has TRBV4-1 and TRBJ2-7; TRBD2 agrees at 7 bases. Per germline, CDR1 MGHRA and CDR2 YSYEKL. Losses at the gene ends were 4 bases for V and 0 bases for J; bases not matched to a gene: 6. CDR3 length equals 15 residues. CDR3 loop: CASSRLAEYSYEQYF. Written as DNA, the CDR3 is TGCGCCAGCAGCCGCCTAGCGGAATACTCCTACGAGCAGTACTTC.

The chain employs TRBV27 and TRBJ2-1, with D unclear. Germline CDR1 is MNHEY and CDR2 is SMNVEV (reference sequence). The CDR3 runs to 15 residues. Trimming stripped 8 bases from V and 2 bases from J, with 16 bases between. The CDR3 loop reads CASPPLRDTYNEQFF. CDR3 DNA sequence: TGTGCCAGCCCCCCTTTAAGAGACACCTACAATGAGCAGTTCTTC.

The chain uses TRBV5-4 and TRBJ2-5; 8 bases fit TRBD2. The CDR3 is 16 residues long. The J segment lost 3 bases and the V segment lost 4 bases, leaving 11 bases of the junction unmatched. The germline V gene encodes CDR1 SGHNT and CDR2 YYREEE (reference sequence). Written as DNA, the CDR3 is TGTGCCAGCAGCCCTCCTAAGCGGGGGATCGAAGAGACCCAGTACTTC. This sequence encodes CASSPPKRGIEETQYF.

CDR3 in DNA: TGTGCCAGCAGCTTAGTGGTAGCGGGAGCATACAATGAGCAGTTCTTC. Protein: CASSLVVAGAYNEQFF. The chain carries TRBV11-2 and TRBJ2-1; 9 bases map to TRBD2. Germline V gives CDR1 SGHAT, CDR2 FQNNGV. With 1 base clipped from V and 4 bases from J, the junction kept 5 bases outside the gene matches. CDR3 length equals 16 residues.

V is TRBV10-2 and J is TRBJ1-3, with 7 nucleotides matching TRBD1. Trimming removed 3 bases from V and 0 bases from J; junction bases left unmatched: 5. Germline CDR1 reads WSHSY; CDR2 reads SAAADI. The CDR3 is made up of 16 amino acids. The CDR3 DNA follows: TGCGCCAGCAGTGACGGCTACAGGGGCTCTGGAAACACCATATATTTT. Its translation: CASSDGYRGSGNTIYF.

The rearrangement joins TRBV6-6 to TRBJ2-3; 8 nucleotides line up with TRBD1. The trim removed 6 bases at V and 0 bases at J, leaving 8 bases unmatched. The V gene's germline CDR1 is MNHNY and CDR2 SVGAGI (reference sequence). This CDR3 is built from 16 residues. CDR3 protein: CASSYLGQGSTDTQYF. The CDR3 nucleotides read TGTGCCAGCAGCTATTTAGGACAGGGTAGCACAGATACGCAGTATTTT.